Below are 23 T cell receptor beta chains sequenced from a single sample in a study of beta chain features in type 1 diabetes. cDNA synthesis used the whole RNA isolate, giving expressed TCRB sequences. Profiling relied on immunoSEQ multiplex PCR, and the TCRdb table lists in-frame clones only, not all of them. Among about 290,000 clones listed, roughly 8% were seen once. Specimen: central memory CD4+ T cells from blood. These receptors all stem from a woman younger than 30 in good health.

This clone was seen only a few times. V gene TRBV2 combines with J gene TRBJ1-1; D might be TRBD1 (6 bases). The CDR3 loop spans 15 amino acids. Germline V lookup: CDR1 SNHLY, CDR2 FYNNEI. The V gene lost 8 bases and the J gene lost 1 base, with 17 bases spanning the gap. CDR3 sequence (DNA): TGTGCCAGCGCATACGAGGGACAAGGGAACACTGAAGCTTTCTTT. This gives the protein CASAYEGQGNTEAFF.

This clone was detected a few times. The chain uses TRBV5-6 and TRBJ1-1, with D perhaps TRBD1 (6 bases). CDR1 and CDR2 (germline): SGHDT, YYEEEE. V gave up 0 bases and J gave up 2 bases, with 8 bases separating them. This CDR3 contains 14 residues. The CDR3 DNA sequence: TGTGCCAGCAGCTTGGGAGGGGGAAACACTGAAGCTTTCTTT. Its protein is CASSLGGGNTEAFF.

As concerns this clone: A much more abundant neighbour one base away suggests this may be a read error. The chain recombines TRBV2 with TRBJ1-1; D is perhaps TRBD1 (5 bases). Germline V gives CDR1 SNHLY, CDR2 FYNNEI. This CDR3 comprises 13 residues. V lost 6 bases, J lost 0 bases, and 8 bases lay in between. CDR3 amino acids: CASSRGLNTEAFF. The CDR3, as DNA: TGTGCCAGCAGCCGGGGACTGAACACTGAAGCTTTCTTT.

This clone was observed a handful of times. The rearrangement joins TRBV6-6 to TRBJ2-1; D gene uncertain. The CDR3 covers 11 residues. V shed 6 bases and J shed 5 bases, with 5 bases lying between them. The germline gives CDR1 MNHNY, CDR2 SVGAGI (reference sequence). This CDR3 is CASRENNEQFF. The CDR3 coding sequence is TGTGCCAGCAGGGAAAACAATGAGCAGTTCTTC.

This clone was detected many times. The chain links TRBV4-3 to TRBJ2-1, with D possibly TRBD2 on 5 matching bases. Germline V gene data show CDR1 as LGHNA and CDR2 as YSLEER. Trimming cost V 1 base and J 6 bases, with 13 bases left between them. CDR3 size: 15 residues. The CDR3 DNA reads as TGCGCCAGCAGCCAAGCGGGATACGATACCAATGAGCAGTTCTTC. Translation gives CASSQAGYDTNEQFF.

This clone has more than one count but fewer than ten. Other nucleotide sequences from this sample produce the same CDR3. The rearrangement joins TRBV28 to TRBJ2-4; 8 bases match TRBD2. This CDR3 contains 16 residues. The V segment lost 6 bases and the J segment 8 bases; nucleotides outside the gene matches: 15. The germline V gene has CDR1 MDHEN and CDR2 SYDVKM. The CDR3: CASRSQSGGRSDIQYF. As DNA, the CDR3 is TGTGCCAGCAGATCCCAAAGCGGGGGTCGGTCCGACATTCAGTACTTC.

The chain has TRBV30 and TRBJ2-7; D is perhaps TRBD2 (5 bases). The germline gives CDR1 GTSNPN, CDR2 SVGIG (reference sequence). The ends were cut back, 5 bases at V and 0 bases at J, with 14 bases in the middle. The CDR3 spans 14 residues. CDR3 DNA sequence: TGTGCCTGGCGGACTCCTACTTACTCCTACGAGCAGTACTTC. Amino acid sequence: CAWRTPTYSYEQYF.

The DNA of the CDR3 is TGTGCCAGCAGCTTAAGTTCAGGGAAATACGAGCAGTACTTC. Translation gives CASSLSSGKYEQYF. The chain couples TRBV7-9 to TRBJ2-7; D may be TRBD1 (5 bases). The CDR3 contains 14 residues. With 2 bases removed from V and 4 bases from J, the gap between germline ends came to 12 bases. The germline V gene has CDR1 SEHNR and CDR2 FQNEAQ (reference sequence).

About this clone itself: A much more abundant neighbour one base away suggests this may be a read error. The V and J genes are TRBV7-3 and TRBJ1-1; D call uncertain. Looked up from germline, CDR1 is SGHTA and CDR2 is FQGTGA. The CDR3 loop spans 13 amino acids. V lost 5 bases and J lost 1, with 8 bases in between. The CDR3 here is CASSPTGNTEAFF. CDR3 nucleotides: TGTGCCAGCAGCCCGACGGGGAACACTGAAGCTTTCTTT. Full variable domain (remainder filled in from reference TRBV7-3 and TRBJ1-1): GAGVSQTPSNKVTEKGKYVELRCDPISGHTALYWYRQSLGQGPEFLIYFQGTGAADDSGLPNDRFFAVRPEGSVSTLKIQRTERGDSAVYLCASSPTGNTEAFFGQGTRLTVV.

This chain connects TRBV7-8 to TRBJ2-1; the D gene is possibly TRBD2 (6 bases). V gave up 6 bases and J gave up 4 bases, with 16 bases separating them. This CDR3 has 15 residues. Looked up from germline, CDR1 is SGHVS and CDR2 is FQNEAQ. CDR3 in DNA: TGTGCCAGCAGGCCGGAGCGGGCTGGTTACAATGAGCAGTTCTTC. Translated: CASRPERAGYNEQFF.

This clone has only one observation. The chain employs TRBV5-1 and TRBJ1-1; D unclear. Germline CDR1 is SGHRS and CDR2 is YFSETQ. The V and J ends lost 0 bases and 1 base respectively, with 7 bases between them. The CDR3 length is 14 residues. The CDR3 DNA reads TGCGCCAGCAGCTTGGCCCACCAGAACACTGAAGCTTTCTTT. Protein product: CASSLAHQNTEAFF.

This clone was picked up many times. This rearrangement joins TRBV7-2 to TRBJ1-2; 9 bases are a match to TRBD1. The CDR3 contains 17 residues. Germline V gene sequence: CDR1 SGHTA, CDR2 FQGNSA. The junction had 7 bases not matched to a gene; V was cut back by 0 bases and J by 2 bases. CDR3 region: CASSLAGQGPENYGYTF. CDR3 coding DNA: TGTGCCAGCAGCTTAGCGGGACAGGGCCCGGAGAACTATGGCTACACCTTC.

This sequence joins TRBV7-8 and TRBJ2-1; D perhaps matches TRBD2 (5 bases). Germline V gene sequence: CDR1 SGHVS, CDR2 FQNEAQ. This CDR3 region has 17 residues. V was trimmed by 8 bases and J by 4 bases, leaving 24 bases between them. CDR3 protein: CASFNSLLTGIYNEQFF. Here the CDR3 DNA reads TGTGCCAGCTTCAATAGTCTCTTAACGGGGATTTACAATGAGCAGTTCTTC. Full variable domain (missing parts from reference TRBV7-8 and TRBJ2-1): GAGVSQSPRYKVAKRGQDVALRCDPISGHVSLFWYQQALGQGPEFLTYFQNEAQLDKSGLPSDRFFAERPEGSVSTLKIQRTQQEDSAVYLCASFNSLLTGIYNEQFFGPGTRLTVL.

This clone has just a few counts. The CDR3 nucleotides read TGTGCCAGCAGTTCTCTCCGACTAGCGGCCGACTACGAGCAGTACTTC. The encoded protein is CASSSLRLAADYEQYF. The J gene is TRBJ2-7, the V gene TRBV27; 9 positions agree with TRBD2. Germline V gene sequence: CDR1 MNHEY, CDR2 SMNVEV (reference sequence). The CDR3 sequence is 16 residues long. The V gene end was trimmed by 4 bases and the J gene end by 3 bases; junction bases not matched to a gene: 10.

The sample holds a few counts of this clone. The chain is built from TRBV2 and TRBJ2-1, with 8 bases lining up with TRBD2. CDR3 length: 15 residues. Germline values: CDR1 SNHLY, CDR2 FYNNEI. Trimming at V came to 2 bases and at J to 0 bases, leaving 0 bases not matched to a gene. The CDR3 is CASSESGSSYNEQFF. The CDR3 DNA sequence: TGTGCCAGCAGTGAAAGCGGGAGCTCCTACAATGAGCAGTTCTTC.

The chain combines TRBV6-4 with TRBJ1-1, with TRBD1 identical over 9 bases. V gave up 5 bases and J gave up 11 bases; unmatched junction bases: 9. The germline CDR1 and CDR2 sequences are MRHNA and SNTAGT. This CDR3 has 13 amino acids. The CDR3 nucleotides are TGTGCCAGCAGTCATCCGGGACAGGGACCGGCTTTCTTT. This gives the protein CASSHPGQGPAFF.

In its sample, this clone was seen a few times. CDR3 sequence: CASSLAAGPNTEAFF. As DNA, the CDR3 is TGTGCCAGCAGCTTGGCGGCAGGGCCCAACACTGAAGCTTTCTTT. The chain employs TRBV5-4 and TRBJ1-1, with D tentatively TRBD1 (5 bases). V was pared by 0 bases and J by 2 bases, with 11 bases between. This CDR3 comprises 15 residues. Germline CDR1 SGHNT, CDR2 YYREEE (reference sequence).

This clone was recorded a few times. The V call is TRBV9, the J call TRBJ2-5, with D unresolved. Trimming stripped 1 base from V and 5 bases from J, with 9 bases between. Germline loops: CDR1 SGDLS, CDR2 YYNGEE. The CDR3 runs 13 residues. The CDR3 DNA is TGTGCCAGCAGCGTAAACCCTCGGGAGACCCAGTACTTC. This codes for CASSVNPRETQYF. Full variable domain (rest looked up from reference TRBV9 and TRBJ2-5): DSGVTQTPKHLITATGQRVTLRCSPRSGDLSVYWYQQSLDQGLQFLIQYYNGEERAKGNILERFSAQQFPDLHSELNLSSLELGDSALYFCASSVNPRETQYFGPGTRLLVL.

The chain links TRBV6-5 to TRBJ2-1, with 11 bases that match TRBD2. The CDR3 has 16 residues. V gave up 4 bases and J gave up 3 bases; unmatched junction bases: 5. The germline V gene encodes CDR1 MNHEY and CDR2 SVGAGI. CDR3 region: CASSSTSGRGYNEQFF. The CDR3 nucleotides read TGTGCCAGCAGTTCTACTAGCGGGAGAGGCTACAATGAGCAGTTCTTC.

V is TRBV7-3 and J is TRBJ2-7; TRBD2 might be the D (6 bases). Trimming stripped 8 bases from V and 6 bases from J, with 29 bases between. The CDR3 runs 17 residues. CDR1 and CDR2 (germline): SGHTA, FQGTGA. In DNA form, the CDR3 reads TGTGCCAGCTGGAGGGGCGCAAACACCGATCCTAGTGCCGAGCAGTACGTC. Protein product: CASWRGANTDPSAEQYV.

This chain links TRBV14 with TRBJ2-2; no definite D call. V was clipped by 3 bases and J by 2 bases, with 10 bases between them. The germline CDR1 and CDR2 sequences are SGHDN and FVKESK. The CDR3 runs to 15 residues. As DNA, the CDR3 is TGTGCCAGCAGCCATTGGGCCAGAAACACCGGGGAGCTGTTTTTT. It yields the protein CASSHWARNTGELFF.

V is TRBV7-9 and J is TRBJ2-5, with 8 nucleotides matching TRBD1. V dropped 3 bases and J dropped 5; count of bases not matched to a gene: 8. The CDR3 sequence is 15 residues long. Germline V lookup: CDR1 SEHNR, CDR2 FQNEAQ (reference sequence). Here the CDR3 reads CASSFRTGLRETQYF. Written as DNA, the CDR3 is TGTGCCAGCAGCTTCCGGACAGGGCTTAGGGAGACCCAGTACTTC.

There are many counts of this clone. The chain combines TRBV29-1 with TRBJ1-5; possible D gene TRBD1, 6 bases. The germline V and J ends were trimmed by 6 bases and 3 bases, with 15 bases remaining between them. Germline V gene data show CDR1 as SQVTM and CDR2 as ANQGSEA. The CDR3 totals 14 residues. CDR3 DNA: TGCAGCGTCTCGCCCGGGGGCAACAATCAGCCCCAGCATTTT. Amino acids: CSVSPGGNNQPQHF.